Below, 5 T cell receptor beta chains from the same sample are listed, as sequenced in a study of neurological immune-mediated disorders. TCRdb used MiXCR to reprocess the 5' RACE reads, holding one entry per CDR3 protein. The sample records 30,000 to 45,000 distinct CDR3 sequences, approximately 10% being singletons. The material sequenced was PBMCs. Every receptor here comes from a woman between 25 and 40 years old with HTLV-1-associated myelopathy (HAM/TSP).

This clonotype was found many times. This chain connects TRBV5-1 to TRBJ1-2; 7 bases are shared with TRBD1. Losses at the gene ends were 2 bases for V and 2 bases for J; bases not matched to a gene: 9. This CDR3 contains 16 residues. The germline V gene encodes CDR1 SGHRS and CDR2 YFSETQ. Here the CDR3 reads CASSFGSSGQNYGYTF. The CDR3 DNA reads TGCGCCAGCAGCTTTGGGAGCTCGGGACAGAACTATGGCTACACCTTC.

This clonotype was recorded many times. V gene TRBV7-8 combines with J gene TRBJ1-1; D gene uncertain. The V end lost 4 bases, the J end lost 2 bases, and 11 bases lay between the germline ends. CDR3 length equals 14 residues. The germline gives CDR1 SGHVS, CDR2 FQNEAQ. CDR3 residues: CASSWEKANTEAFF. The CDR3 DNA reads as TGTGCCAGCAGCTGGGAGAAAGCTAACACTGAAGCTTTCTTT.

This clonotype appeared many times. The genes are TRBV18 and TRBJ2-3; TRBD1 aligns across 9 bases. J was trimmed by 5 bases and V by 5 bases; bases with no gene match: 8. The CDR3 has 15 residues. CDR1 is KGHSH and CDR2 is LQKENI in the germline V gene. The CDR3 here is CASSAPGQGIDTQYF. In DNA form, the CDR3 reads TGTGCCAGCTCAGCCCCGGGACAGGGAATAGATACGCAGTATTTT.

This clonotype was recorded at least ten times. The rearrangement links TRBV20-1 to TRBJ2-3, with D perhaps matching TRBD1 (5 bases). The V and J ends lost 4 bases and 4 bases respectively, with 12 bases between them. The CDR3 has 13 residues. CDR1 DFQATT and CDR2 SNEGSKA come from the germline V gene (reference sequence). The CDR3 loop is CSAIGGAADTQYF. CDR3 bases: TGCAGTGCTATCGGTGGGGCCGCAGATACGCAGTATTTT.

Many counts were recorded for this clonotype. The rearrangement joins TRBV10-3 to TRBJ1-1, with a tentative D call TRBD1 (5 bases). The CDR3 is 14 amino acids. Looked up from germline, CDR1 is ENHRY and CDR2 is SYGVKD. V was clipped by 4 bases and J by 1 base, with 10 bases between them. Here the CDR3 DNA reads TGTGCCATCAGTGTGGGGGGTAAGAACACTGAAGCTTTCTTT. This translates into CAISVGGKNTEAFF.